This entry is about one T cell receptor beta chain. These data are taken from a study of identical twins. V shed 5 bases and J shed 1 base, with 17 bases lying between them. The CDR3 sequence is 17 residues long. The germline V gene has CDR1 LGHDT and CDR2 YNNKEL (reference sequence). TCRdb re-called the 5' RACE reads with MiXCR, one entry per CDR3 protein. There are around 250,000 distinct CDR3 sequences in the sample; approximately 11% occur only once, and around 4% lies in the top ten. The same sample was also studied in work on yellow fever vaccine responses in identical twins.

The specimen was memory (CD45RO+) T cells sorted from blood. The rearrangement uses TRBV3-1 and TRBJ2-2; tentatively, D is TRBD2 (6 bases). The TCR originated in a young woman in good health. CDR3 in DNA: TGTGCCAGCAGCTTTCGGCTAGCGTCAAGGAACACCGGGGAGCTGTTTTTT. Its translation: CASSFRLASRNTGELFF.